This T cell receptor (beta chain) was identified during a study of cytomegalovirus exposure and HLA in healthy donors. Whole-study results and caveats: Among TCR beta chains, those listed as cytomegalovirus-associated numbered over 150. Differences between HLA loci emerged in a later analysis of TCR association rates, with DRB1 most and HLA-C fewest.

Details on this clone: The antigen is unknown.

Each donor was healthy, and each was a bone marrow donor. 60 Vbeta and 13 Jbeta primers were used in PCR. Some clones are missing from TCRdb's copy, which holds only in-frame ones; the method was immunoSEQ multiplex PCR. The sample holds approximately 77,000 clones, around 65% seen once. This sequence was found in a man in his sixties in good health and CMV-seropositive. Sequenced: PBMCs.

The CDR3 DNA sequence: TGTGCCGGCGGGACAGTCAGATATGAAGCTTTCTTT. This codes for CAGGTVRYEAFF. V usage is TRBV7-2 and J usage is TRBJ1-1, with 7 positions matching TRBD1. The trim removed 11 bases at V and 7 bases at J, leaving 10 bases unmatched. CDR3 length equals 12 residues. The germline V gene has CDR1 SGHTA and CDR2 FQGNSA.